A single sample gave rise to the 12 T cell receptor beta chains below, sequenced in a study of blood T cell repertoires in COVID-19. TCRdb keeps only in-frame clones here, not all; method: immunoSEQ multiplex PCR. The sample shows 130,000 to 150,000 clones, under 85% of them seen only once. Sequencing input: peripheral blood. These receptors were collected from a woman older than 75 in a cohort sampled during active or convalescent COVID-19.

This clone was seen once. The rearrangement joins TRBV24-1 to TRBJ2-5, with 7 bases aligning to TRBD1. Germline lookup yields CDR1 KGHDR and CDR2 SFDVKD. The CDR3 length is 12 residues. Trimming at V came to 4 bases and at J to 14 bases, leaving 9 bases not matched to a gene. The CDR3 DNA reads TGTGCCACCAGTGAACCGGGACAGCCAACCTACTTC. It is translated as CATSEPGQPTYF.

The rearrangement links TRBV28 to TRBJ1-4, with D maybe TRBD1 (5 bases). With 5 bases removed from V and 9 bases from J, the gap between germline ends came to 16 bases. The CDR3 spans 14 residues. Germline V gene data show CDR1 as MDHEN and CDR2 as SYDVKM. CDR3 sequence reads: CASSPPRGSQKLFF. The CDR3 DNA sequence: TGTGCCAGCAGTCCCCCCCGGGGGTCACAAAAACTGTTTTTT.

In its sample, this clone was seen a few times. This same CDR3 is encoded by further DNA sequences in the sample. This chain joins TRBV19 and TRBJ2-3; D perhaps matches TRBD1 (6 bases). V dropped 6 bases and J dropped 0 bases, with 13 bases sitting between them. Germline values: CDR1 LNHDA, CDR2 SQIVND (reference sequence). The CDR3 is 15 residues long. DNA of the CDR3: TGTGCCAGTAGCGCCGACAGGAGGAGCACAGATACGCAGTATTTT. This sequence encodes CASSADRRSTDTQYF.

The chain links TRBV28 to TRBJ1-2, with D possibly TRBD1 on 6 matching bases. The CDR3 length is 17 residues. V dropped 5 bases and J dropped 4 bases, with 23 bases sitting between them. CDR1 is MDHEN and CDR2 is SYDVKM in the germline V gene. As DNA, the CDR3 is TGTGCCAGCAGTACAGGAACCGCAGGGGCTTTTACCTATGGCTACACCTTC. It translates to CASSTGTAGAFTYGYTF.

The V gene is TRBV19, the J gene TRBJ1-5, with D maybe TRBD1 (5 bases). The CDR3 has 15 residues. V was pared by 4 bases and J by 0 bases, with 10 bases between. Germline V gene data show CDR1 as LNHDA and CDR2 as SQIVND (reference sequence). CDR3 DNA sequence: TGTGCCAGTAGTACAGCAGGGAATAGCAATCAGCCCCAGCATTTT. It encodes CASSTAGNSNQPQHF.

CDR3 nucleotide sequence: TGTGCCAGCAGGCTGACAGGGGATGCTTTCTTT. Its protein product is CASRLTGDAFF. The chain carries TRBV7-8 and TRBJ1-1; TRBD1 matches 8 bases. The J segment lost 11 bases and the V segment lost 6 bases, leaving 5 bases of the junction unmatched. Germline values: CDR1 SGHVS, CDR2 FQNEAQ. The CDR3 runs 11 residues.

This chain links TRBV25-1 with TRBJ1-1; D is uncertain. CDR3 length: 15 amino acids. Deletions cut 6 bases from V and 3 bases from J, with 17 bases between. From germline, CDR1 is MGHDK and CDR2 SYGVNS. CDR3 nucleotide sequence: TGTGCCAGCAGAAAAGAGGGAAGGGTTGACACTGAAGCTTTCTTT. It translates to CASRKEGRVDTEAFF.

This chain links TRBV7-3 with TRBJ2-1; TRBD2 matches 10 bases. J was trimmed by 7 bases and V by 9 bases; bases with no gene match: 9. This CDR3 is built from 14 residues. Germline values: CDR1 SGHTA, CDR2 FQGTGA. CDR3 DNA sequence: TGTGCCAGTAGTAGGGCTAGCGGGGGAAATGAGCAGTTCTTC. Its protein product is CASSRASGGNEQFF.

In its sample, this clone was seen a few times. This chain uses TRBV21-1 with TRBJ2-3; the table's D call, TRBD1, has no DNA check behind it. TRBV21-1 is termed a pseudogene. The CDR3 totals 15 residues. In DNA form, the CDR3 reads TGTGCCAGCAGCAATTTCAAGACAGTCACAGATACGCAGTATTTT. It translates to CASSNFKTVTDTQYF.

This clone was seen a single time. CDR3 sequence (DNA): TGTGCCAGCAGTTATGGGGGACAGGGTAGCAATGAGCAGTTCTTC. This codes for CASSYGGQGSNEQFF. V is TRBV6-2 or TRBV6-3 and J is TRBJ2-1; the match to TRBD1 covers 9 bases. This CDR3 has 15 amino acids. Unmatched junction bases numbered 6, after V lost 3 bases and J lost 6 bases. The germline V gene has CDR1 MNHEY and CDR2 SVGEGT.

The chain has TRBV6-2 or TRBV6-3 and TRBJ1-5; 9 bases fit TRBD1. This CDR3 is built from 15 residues. The trim removed 5 bases at V and 7 bases at J, leaving 9 bases unmatched. Germline assignment: CDR1 MNHEY and CDR2 SVGEGT. The CDR3 loop reads CASSKTGGTGQPQHF. CDR3 bases: TGTGCCAGCAGTAAGACAGGGGGGACAGGCCAGCCCCAGCATTTT.

The table lists this clone with a count of one. This chain links TRBV4-1 with TRBJ1-2, with 8 bases identical to TRBD1. This CDR3 comprises 17 residues. Trimming at V came to 0 bases and at J to 4 bases, leaving 10 bases not matched to a gene. The germline V gene encodes CDR1 MGHRA and CDR2 YSYEKL. The DNA for the CDR3 is TGCGCCAGCAGCCAAGAACAGGACAGGGTTTTTGGCTATGGCTACACCTTC. It is translated as CASSQEQDRVFGYGYTF.